These 5 T cell receptor beta chains came from one sample sequenced in a study of cytomegalovirus exposure and HLA in healthy donors. The study ran its PCR with 60 Vbeta and 13 Jbeta primers. TCRdb's copy holds only in-frame clones and misses some; the assay was immunoSEQ multiplex PCR. The sample data list 70,000 to 75,000 clones. The sample comprised PBMCs. All receptors come from a female donor in good health and CMV-seropositive.

This chain links TRBV6-1 with TRBJ1-4; perhaps TRBD1 as D (6 bases). The CDR3 spans 16 residues. The germline gives CDR1 MNHNS, CDR2 SASEGT. V lost 2 bases to trimming and J lost 8 bases, with 18 bases between them. CDR3 protein: CASSETAAGDGEKLFF. CDR3 DNA: TGTGCCAGCAGTGAAACCGCCGCAGGGGATGGGGAAAAACTGTTTTTT.

This rearrangement joins TRBV6-5 to TRBJ2-1, with 7 bases fitting TRBD1. This CDR3 is 15 amino acids long. CDR1 and CDR2 from the germline V gene are MNHEY and SVGAGI. J was trimmed by 6 bases and V by 2 bases; bases with no gene match: 7. The CDR3 nucleotides are TGTGCCAGCAGTTACCTAGACAGGGTCGGCAATGAGCAGTTCTTC. Translation gives CASSYLDRVGNEQFF.

The chain uses TRBV28 and TRBJ2-7; 11 nucleotides align to TRBD2. CDR1 MDHEN and CDR2 SYDVKM come from the germline V gene. With V trimmed by 7 bases and J by 4 bases, 0 bases remained unmatched. CDR3 length: 12 residues. CDR3 bases: TGTGCCAGCACTAGCGGGAGGTACGAGCAGTACTTC. Protein sequence: CASTSGRYEQYF.

V and J are TRBV28 and TRBJ1-4, with TRBD1 identical over 9 bases. The V and J ends lost 4 bases and 8 bases, in that order; junction bases with no gene match: 5. The germline gives CDR1 MDHEN, CDR2 SYDVKM. The CDR3 has 14 amino acids. The CDR3 sequence is CASSYGTGYEKLFF. CDR3 bases: TGTGCCAGCAGTTACGGGACAGGGTACGAAAAACTGTTTTTT.

The V call is TRBV6-1, the J call TRBJ2-7, with D possibly matching TRBD1 (6 bases). Trimming took 2 bases from V and 12 from J, leaving 11 bases between them. CDR3 length: 11 residues. Germline CDR1 MNHNS, CDR2 SASEGT. The CDR3 here is CASSEYQGWYF. The CDR3 DNA follows: TGTGCCAGCAGTGAATATCAGGGGTGGTACTTC.